The rows below give T cell receptor beta chains drawn from one sample of a study of regulatory T cells in long-lasting Graves disease. TCRdb fed the multiplex PCR reads into MiXCR, producing one record per CDR3 protein. The sample has about 620,000 distinct CDR3 sequences, 16% seen once. This same sample was also part of a study on T cells in Graves' hyperthyroidism and ophthalmopathy.

Sequencing used peripheral blood mononuclear cells (PBMCs), obtained at new diagnosis, from a patient treated with antithyroid drugs. The receptors derive from a woman in her twenties or thirties with Graves disease. The CDR3 runs from the conserved cysteine through the conserved F or W. The D gene is left open where the match is weak. Rows give clone size only sometimes, using once, few, many, or a class for an expanded clone.

NA many TRBJ1-2 TRBV12-3/TRBV12-4 TGTGCCAGCACCCCGGCCTACCCTAACTATGGCTACACCTTC CASTPAYPNYGYTF
NA many TRBJ2-7 TRBV11-1 TGTGCCAGCAGCTTGATAGTGATGGGAACTTACGAGCAGTACTTC CASSLIVMGTYEQYF
NA many TRBJ1-1 TRBV19 TGTGCCAGTAGTGGTGGAGCTTATAACACTGAAGCTTTCTTT CASSGGAYNTEAFF
NA many TRBJ1-1 TRBV29-1 TGCAGCGTTGATAAGGGTGGGAAGAACACTGAAGCTTTCTTT CSVDKGGKNTEAFF
NA few TRBJ2-3 TRBV29-1 TGCAGCGTGGGGGGGCGGGGCGGATTCACAGATACGCAGTATTTT CSVGGRGGFTDTQYF
TRBD2 NA TRBJ2-1 TRBV27 TGTGCCAGCGGAGTAAGTGGACTAGCGGGACTTTACAATGAGCAGTTCTTC CASGVSGLAGLYNEQFF
NA many TRBJ2-1 TRBV2 TGTGCCAGCAGTGGCCTAGAAAGGGAGCAGTTCTTC CASSGLEREQFF
NA many TRBJ1-1 TRBV28 TGTGCCAGCAGTTTATATCCGGGGGAAGCTTTCTTT CASSLYPGEAFF
NA NA TRBJ2-7 TRBV10-3 TGTGCCATCAGTGACCCCGCCAGAACGGGGGGCCGGGGGGAGCAGTACTTC CAISDPARTGGRGEQYF
NA many TRBJ2-3 TRBV24-1 TGTGCCACCAGTGACCGACAGGGAGGTCGGGGAGATACGCAGTATTTT CATSDRQGGRGDTQYF
NA many TRBJ1-1 TRBV11-2 TGTGCCAGCAGCTTAGGGGGATTCGGGAACACTGAAGCTTTCTTT CASSLGGFGNTEAFF
NA many TRBJ1-5 TRBV11-2 TGTGCCAGCAGCGCGTCAGGGGGCAATCAGCCCCAGCATTTT CASSASGGNQPQHF
TRBD1 few TRBJ1-1 TRBV10-3 TGTGCCATCGGTGGAGGGACAGGATATCCAGCTTTCTTT CAIGGGTGYPAFF
NA many TRBJ2-3 TRBV7-3 TGTGCCAGCAGCTTCCGCAGGGGAAACACAGATACGCAGTATTTT CASSFRRGNTDTQYF
TRBD1 NA TRBJ1-4 TRBV9 TGTGCCAGCAGCGCAGAGGGAGGACAGGCTAATGAAAAACTGTTTTTT CASSAEGGQANEKLFF
NA few TRBJ1-4 TRBV3-1 TGTGCCAGCAGCCCTCTGCAGGGAGGACTGTTTTTT CASSPLQGGLFF
NA many TRBJ1-1 TRBV27 TGTGCCAGCAGTTTCCGGGTGACGACTGAAGCTTTCTTT CASSFRVTTEAFF